This T cell receptor beta chain comes out of a study of OX40 agonist ivuxolimab in advanced cancers. Repertoires were generated with immunoSEQ multiplex PCR, while TCRdb's copy carries only in-frame clones and drops some. This sample yields tens of thousands of clones, of which around 88% are seen a single time; less than 3% belongs to the top ten. The CDR3 extends over 16 amino acids. J gave up 1 base and V 2 bases, and 8 bases lay outside the gene matches. CDR1 is SGHNT and CDR2 is YYREEE in the germline V gene (reference sequence). This receptor was identified in an adult with an advanced solid tumor such as melanoma, head and neck, liver or kidney cancer. Sample: CD4+ or CD8+ T cells sorted from blood, taken in a trial of the OX40 agonist ivuxolimab. J is TRBJ2-5 and V is TRBV5-4; TRBD2 matches 7 bases. The CDR3 loop reads CASSFPVGRGQETQYF. The DNA for the CDR3 is TGTGCCAGCAGCTTCCCCGTTGGGAGGGGCCAAGAGACCCAGTACTTC. The variable domain in full, completed from reference TRBV5-4 and TRBJ2-5, reads ETGVTQSPTHLIKTRGQQVTLRCSSQSGHNTVSWYQQALGQGPQFIFQYYREEENGRGNFPPRFSGLQFPNYSSELNVNALELDDSALYLCASSFPVGRGQETQYFGPGTRLLVL.